This T cell receptor beta chain derives from a study of blood T cell repertoires in COVID-19. In the source study's methods: Amplification of reference gene primers provided the estimated nucleated cell counts. Sequenced by immunoSEQ multiplex PCR; TCRdb stores in-frame clones only, minus some. That table supplies the V and J calls and clone size; D and trimming were determined from the DNA. The repertoire holds more than 300,000 clones, with 87% as singletons. CDR1 is SQVTM and CDR2 is ANQGSEA in the germline V gene. V shed 8 bases, J shed 5 bases, and the junction held 6 bases outside the gene matches. The CDR3 covers 13 residues.

The chain has TRBV29-1 and TRBJ1-5; 10 bases are a match to TRBD1. The receptor was isolated from a woman under 40 who had recovered from COVID-19. The source material was PBMCs or T cells enriched from blood (not recorded which). The CDR3 protein is CSSGTGVDQPQHF. Written as DNA, the CDR3 is TGCAGCTCCGGGACAGGGGTTGATCAGCCCCAGCATTTT.